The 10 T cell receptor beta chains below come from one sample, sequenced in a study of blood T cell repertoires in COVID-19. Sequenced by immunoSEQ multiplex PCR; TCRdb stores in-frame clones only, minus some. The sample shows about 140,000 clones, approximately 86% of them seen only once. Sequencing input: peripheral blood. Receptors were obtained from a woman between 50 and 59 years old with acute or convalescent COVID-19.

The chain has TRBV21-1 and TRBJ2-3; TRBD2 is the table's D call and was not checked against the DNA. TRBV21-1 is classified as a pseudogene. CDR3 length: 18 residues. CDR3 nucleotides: TGTGCCAGCAGCAAAGAACTAGCGGGGGGGCCTAGCACAGATACGCAGTATTTT. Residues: CASSKELAGGPSTDTQYF.

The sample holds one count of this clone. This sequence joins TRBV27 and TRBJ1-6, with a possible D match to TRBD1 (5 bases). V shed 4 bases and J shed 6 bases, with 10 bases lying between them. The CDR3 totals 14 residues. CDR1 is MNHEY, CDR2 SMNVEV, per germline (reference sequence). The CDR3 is CASSWEGANSPLHF. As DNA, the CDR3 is TGTGCCAGCAGTTGGGAAGGGGCTAATTCACCCCTCCACTTT.

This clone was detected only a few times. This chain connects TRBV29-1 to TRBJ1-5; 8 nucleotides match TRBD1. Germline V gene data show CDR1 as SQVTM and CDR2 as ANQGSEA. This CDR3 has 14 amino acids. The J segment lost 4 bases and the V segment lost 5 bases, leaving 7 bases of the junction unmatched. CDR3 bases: TGCAGCGTTTCAGGACAGGGCCTGAATCAGCCCCAGCATTTT. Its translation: CSVSGQGLNQPQHF.

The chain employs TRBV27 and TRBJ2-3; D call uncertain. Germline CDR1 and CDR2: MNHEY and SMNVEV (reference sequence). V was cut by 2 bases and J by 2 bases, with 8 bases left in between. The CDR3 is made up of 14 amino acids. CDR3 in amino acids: CASSLAPHTDTQYF. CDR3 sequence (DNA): TGTGCCAGCAGTTTAGCACCACACACAGATACGCAGTATTTT.

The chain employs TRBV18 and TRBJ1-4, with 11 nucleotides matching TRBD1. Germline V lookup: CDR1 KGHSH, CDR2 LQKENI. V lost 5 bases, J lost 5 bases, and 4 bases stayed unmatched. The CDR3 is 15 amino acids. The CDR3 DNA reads TGTGCCAGCTCAGGACAGGGGGCCTTCAATGAAAAACTGTTTTTT. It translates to CASSGQGAFNEKLFF.

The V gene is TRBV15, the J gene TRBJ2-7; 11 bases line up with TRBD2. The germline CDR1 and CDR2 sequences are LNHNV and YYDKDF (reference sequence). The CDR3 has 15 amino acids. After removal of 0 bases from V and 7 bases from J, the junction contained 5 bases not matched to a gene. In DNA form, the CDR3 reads TGTGCCACCAGCAGAGAGGCTAGCGGGGGGTCGGAGCAGTACTTC. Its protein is CATSREASGGSEQYF. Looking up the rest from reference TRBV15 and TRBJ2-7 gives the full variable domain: DAMVIQNPRYQVTQFGKPVTLSCSQTLNHNVMYWYQQKSSQAPKLLFHYYDKDFNNEADTPDNFQSRRPNTSFCFLDIRSPGLGDTAMYLCATSREASGGSEQYFGPGTRLTVT.

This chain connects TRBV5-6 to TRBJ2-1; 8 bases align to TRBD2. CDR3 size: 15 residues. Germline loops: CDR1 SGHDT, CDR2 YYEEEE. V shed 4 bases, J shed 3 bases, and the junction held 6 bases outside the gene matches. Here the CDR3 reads CASSVVAGFYNEQFF. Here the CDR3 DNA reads TGTGCCAGCAGCGTAGTAGCGGGGTTCTACAATGAGCAGTTCTTC.

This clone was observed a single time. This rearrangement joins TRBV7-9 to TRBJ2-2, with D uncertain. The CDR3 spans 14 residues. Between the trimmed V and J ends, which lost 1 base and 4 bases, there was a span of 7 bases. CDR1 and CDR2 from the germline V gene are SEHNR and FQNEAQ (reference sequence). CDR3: CASSLVTVTGELFF. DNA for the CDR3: TGTGCCAGCAGCTTAGTGACTGTCACCGGGGAGCTGTTTTTT.

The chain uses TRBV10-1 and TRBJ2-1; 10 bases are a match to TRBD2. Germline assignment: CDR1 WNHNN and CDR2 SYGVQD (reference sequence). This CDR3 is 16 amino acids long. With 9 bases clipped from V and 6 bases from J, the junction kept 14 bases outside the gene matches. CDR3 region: CASSTSGIWEGNEQFF. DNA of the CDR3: TGCGCCAGTTCTACTAGCGGGATTTGGGAGGGCAATGAGCAGTTCTTC.

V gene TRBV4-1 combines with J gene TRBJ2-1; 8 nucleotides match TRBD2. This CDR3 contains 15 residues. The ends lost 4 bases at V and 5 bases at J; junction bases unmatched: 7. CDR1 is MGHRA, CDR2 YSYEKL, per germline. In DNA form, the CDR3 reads TGCGCCAGCAGCCCCACAGCGGGGGAAAACAATGAGCAGTTCTTC. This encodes CASSPTAGENNEQFF.